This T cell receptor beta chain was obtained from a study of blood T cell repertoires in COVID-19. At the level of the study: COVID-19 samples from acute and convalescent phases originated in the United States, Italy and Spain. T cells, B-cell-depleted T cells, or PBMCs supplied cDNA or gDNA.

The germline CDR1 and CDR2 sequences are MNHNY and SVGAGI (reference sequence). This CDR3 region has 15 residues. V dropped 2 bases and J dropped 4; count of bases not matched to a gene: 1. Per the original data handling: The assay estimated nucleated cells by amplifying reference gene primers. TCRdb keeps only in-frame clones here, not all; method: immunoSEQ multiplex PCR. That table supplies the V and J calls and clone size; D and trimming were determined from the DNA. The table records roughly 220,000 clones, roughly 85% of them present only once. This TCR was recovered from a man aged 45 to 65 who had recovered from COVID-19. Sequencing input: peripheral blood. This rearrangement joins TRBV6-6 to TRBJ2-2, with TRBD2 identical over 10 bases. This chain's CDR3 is CASSYQREGTGELFF. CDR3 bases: TGTGCCAGCAGTTACCAGCGGGAGGGCACCGGGGAGCTGTTTTTT.